Each of the 10 T cell receptor beta chains below was sequenced from the same sample in a study of T cell repertoires in cytomegalovirus infection. Each CDR3 protein gets one entry after TCRdb re-called the reads with MiXCR. The table includes a few hundred thousand distinct CDR3 sequences, around a third detected once. These receptors are not linked to any known antigen. Specimen: cultured PBMCs, collected from culture after CMV antigen stimulation. The source of these receptors is a human donor in good health (CMV status not recorded). Some clones in this sample may be carry-over from other donors' samples.

The table lists this clonotype with many counts. The chain combines TRBV11-3 with TRBJ2-1, with a weak D call TRBD1 (5 bases). CDR3 size: 14 residues. Trimming removed 2 bases at V and 7 bases at J, with 12 bases between. Germline lookup yields CDR1 SGHNT and CDR2 YENEEA. CDR3 loop: CASSLTQGVNEQFF. In nucleotides, the CDR3 is TGTGCCAGCAGCTTAACGCAGGGTGTGAATGAGCAGTTCTTC.

CDR3 coding DNA: TGTGCCAGCAGCCGCCAGAGCACGGGGTCACCCCTCCACTTT. This sequence encodes CASSRQSTGSPLHF. The chain carries TRBV7-2 and TRBJ1-6; D not resolved. V lost 5 bases and J 10 bases, leaving 15 bases between the germline ends. CDR1 is SGHTA, CDR2 FQGNSA, per germline. CDR3 length: 14 residues.

The chain employs TRBV5-6 and TRBJ2-7, with D tentatively TRBD1 (5 bases). This CDR3 is 13 amino acids long. Trimming left V 1 base short and J 4 bases short, with 9 bases between. CDR1 and CDR2 from the germline V gene are SGHDT and YYEEEE. The DNA of the CDR3 is TGTGCCAGCAGCTTGCAGGGAAAGTACGAGCAGTACGTC. This sequence encodes CASSLQGKYEQYV.

This clonotype appeared a few times. The chain links TRBV7-9 to TRBJ2-1; 7 bases map to TRBD2. Germline-derived CDR1 and CDR2 are SEHNR and FQNEAQ (reference sequence). V lost 4 bases and J lost 10; bases outside the gene matches: 4. This CDR3 contains 12 residues. CDR3: CASSYDSGEQFF. The CDR3, as DNA: TGTGCCAGCAGCTACGATAGCGGGGAGCAGTTCTTC.

The genes are TRBV7-2 and TRBJ2-5; D remains ambiguous. Trimming removed 8 bases from V and 1 base from J, with 17 bases in between. The CDR3 contains 15 residues. The germline CDR1 and CDR2 sequences are SGHTA and FQGNSA. The CDR3 DNA is TGTGCCAGCTCGCGGCATTATGGAGTCCAAGAGACCCAGTACTTC. Its translation is CASSRHYGVQETQYF.

This clonotype was recorded many times. The chain has TRBV7-2 and TRBJ1-2, with TRBD1 matching over 9 bases. Germline V CDR1 and CDR2: SGHTA, FQGNSA. CDR3 size: 14 residues. V shed 1 base, J shed 8 bases, and the junction held 5 bases outside the gene matches. CDR3 nucleotides: TGTGCCAGCAGCTTAGACAGGGGGCAACGGGGCTACACCTTC. Encoded protein: CASSLDRGQRGYTF.

Ten or more counts support this clonotype. V gene TRBV10-1 combines with J gene TRBJ2-1; 10 nucleotides agree with TRBD2. This CDR3 region has 15 residues. Trimming cost V 0 bases and J 4 bases; bases outside gene matches: 0. Germline CDR1 reads WNHNN; CDR2 reads SYGVQD (reference sequence). The CDR3 spells CASSESAGGYNEQFF. The CDR3 bases are TGCGCCAGCAGTGAGTCAGCGGGAGGGTACAATGAGCAGTTCTTC.

This clonotype was counted many times. This chain links TRBV30 with TRBJ2-5; TRBD2 agrees at 11 bases. V gave up 4 bases and J gave up 4 bases; unmatched junction bases: 5. Germline V gene lookup returns CDR1 GTSNPN and CDR2 SVGIG (reference sequence). The CDR3 is made up of 14 amino acids. The CDR3 reads CAWKLAGAGETQYF. The CDR3 bases are TGTGCCTGGAAACTAGCGGGAGCGGGAGAGACCCAGTACTTC.

This clonotype has more than one count but fewer than ten. This chain joins TRBV12-3 or TRBV12-4 and TRBJ2-1; 9 bases agree with TRBD1. The CDR3 covers 15 residues. The V segment lost 9 bases and the J segment 1 base; nucleotides outside the gene matches: 7. The CDR3 spells CASRDRGSSYNEQFF. The DNA for the CDR3 is TGTGCCAGTCGAGACAGGGGGTCTTCCTACAATGAGCAGTTCTTC.

The chain employs TRBV4-1 and TRBJ1-1; 7 bases match TRBD1. The V and J ends lost 5 bases and 6 bases, in that order; junction bases with no gene match: 9. CDR1 is MGHRA, CDR2 YSYEKL, per germline. The CDR3 loop spans 14 amino acids. Written as DNA, the CDR3 is TGCGCCAGCAGCGGGGACGTCAGGGGGGCTGAAGCTTTCTTT. This codes for CASSGDVRGAEAFF.